The sequence of this T cell receptor beta chain was determined in a study of blood T cell repertoires in COVID-19. Study in general: Sites across the United States, Italy and Spain contributed samples from acute and convalescent COVID-19. Sample material is recorded as cDNA or gDNA derived from T cells, B-cell-depleted T cells, or PBMCs.

The CDR3 runs to 18 residues. In germline, CDR1 is KGHSH, CDR2 LQKENI. J gave up 4 bases and V 1 base, and 6 bases lay outside the gene matches. Per the authors' pipeline: Amplified reference gene primers provided the basis for estimating nucleated cell counts. Using immunoSEQ multiplex PCR, the repertoire was profiled, and TCRdb retains in-frame clones only, with some absent. The V and J calls and the clone size are those of that table, but D and trimming were determined from the DNA. The table records some 350,000 clones, approximately 86% of them present only once. Sequenced material: peripheral blood. The sequence derives from a human donor in a cohort sampled during active COVID-19. The chain couples TRBV18 to TRBJ2-3; 15 bases match TRBD2. The CDR3 loop is CASSPLEGLAGGPDTQYF. In nucleotides, the CDR3 is TGTGCCAGCTCACCACTCGAGGGACTAGCGGGGGGTCCAGATACGCAGTATTTT.